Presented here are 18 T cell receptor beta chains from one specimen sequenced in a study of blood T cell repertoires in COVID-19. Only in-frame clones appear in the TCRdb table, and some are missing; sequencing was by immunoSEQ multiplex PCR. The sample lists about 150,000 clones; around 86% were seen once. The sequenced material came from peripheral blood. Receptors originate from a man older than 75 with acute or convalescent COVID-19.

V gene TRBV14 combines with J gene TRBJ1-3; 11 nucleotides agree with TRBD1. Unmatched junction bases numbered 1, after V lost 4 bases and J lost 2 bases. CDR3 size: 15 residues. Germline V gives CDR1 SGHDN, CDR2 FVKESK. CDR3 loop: CASSLGQGAGNTIYF. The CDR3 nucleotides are TGTGCCAGCAGCCTGGGACAGGGGGCTGGAAACACCATATATTTT.

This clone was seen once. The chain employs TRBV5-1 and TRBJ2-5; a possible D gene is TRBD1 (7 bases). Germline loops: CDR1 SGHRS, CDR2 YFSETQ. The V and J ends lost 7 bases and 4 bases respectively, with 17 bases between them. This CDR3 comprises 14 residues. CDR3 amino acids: CASFPGGTIETQYF. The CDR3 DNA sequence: TGCGCCAGCTTCCCAGGGGGGACGATAGAGACCCAGTACTTC.

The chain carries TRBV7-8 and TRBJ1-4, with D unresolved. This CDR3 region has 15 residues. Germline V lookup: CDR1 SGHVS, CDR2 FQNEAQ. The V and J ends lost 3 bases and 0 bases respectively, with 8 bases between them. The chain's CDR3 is CASSLDYATNEKLFF. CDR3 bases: TGTGCCAGCAGCTTGGACTACGCAACTAATGAAAAACTGTTTTTT.

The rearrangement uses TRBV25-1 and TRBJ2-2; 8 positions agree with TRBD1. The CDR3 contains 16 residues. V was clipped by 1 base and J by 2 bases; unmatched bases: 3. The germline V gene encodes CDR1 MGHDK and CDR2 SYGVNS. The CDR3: CASSESGGINTGELFF. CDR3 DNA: TGTGCCAGCAGTGAATCAGGGGGCATTAACACCGGGGAGCTGTTTTTT.

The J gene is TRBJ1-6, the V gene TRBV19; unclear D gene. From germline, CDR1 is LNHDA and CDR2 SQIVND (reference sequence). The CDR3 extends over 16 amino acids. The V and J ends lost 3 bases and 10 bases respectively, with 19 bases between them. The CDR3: CASSIAAAGANSPLHF. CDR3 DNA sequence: TGTGCCAGTAGTATTGCGGCAGCGGGAGCAAACTCACCCCTCCACTTT.

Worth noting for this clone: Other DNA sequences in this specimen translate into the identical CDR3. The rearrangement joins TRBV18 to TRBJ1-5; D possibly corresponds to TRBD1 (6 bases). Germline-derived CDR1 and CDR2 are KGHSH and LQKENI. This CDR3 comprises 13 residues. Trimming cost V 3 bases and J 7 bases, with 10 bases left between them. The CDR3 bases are TGTGCCAGCTCACCGGGGGCCGACCAGCCCCAGCATTTT. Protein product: CASSPGADQPQHF.

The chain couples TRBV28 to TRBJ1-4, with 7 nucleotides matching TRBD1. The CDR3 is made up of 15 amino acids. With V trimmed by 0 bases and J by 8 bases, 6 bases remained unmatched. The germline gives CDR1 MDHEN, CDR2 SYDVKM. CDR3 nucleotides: TGTGCCAGCAGTTTATGGAGGAGGGGGCACGAAAAACTGTTTTTT. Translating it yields CASSLWRRGHEKLFF.

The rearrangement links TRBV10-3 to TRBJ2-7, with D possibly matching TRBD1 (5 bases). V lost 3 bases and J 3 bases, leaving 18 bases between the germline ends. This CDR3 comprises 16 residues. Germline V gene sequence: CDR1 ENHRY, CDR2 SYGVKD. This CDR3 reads CAISDFGNQGGYEQYF. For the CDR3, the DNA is TGTGCCATCAGTGACTTTGGGAACCAGGGTGGCTACGAGCAGTACTTC.

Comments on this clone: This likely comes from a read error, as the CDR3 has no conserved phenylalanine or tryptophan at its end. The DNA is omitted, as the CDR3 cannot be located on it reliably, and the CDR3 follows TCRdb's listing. CDR3 residues: CASSEGQGDPTR. V and J are TRBV6-1 and TRBJ1-1; the table's D gene call, TRBD1, was not cross checked with the DNA. Per germline, CDR1 MNHNS and CDR2 SASEGT. Termini included, the CDR3 measures 12 amino acids.

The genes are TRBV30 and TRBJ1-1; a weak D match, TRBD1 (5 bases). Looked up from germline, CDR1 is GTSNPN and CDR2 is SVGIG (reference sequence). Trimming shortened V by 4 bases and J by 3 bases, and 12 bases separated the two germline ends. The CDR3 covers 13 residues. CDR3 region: CAWTRGGDTEAFF. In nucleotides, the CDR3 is TGTGCCTGGACCCGGGGAGGGGACACTGAAGCTTTCTTT.

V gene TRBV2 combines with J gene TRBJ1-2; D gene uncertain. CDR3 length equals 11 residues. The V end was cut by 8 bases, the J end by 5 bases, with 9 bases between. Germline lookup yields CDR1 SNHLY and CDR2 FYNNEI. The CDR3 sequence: CASEREYGYTF. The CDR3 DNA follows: TGTGCCAGCGAGAGAGAATATGGCTACACCTTC.

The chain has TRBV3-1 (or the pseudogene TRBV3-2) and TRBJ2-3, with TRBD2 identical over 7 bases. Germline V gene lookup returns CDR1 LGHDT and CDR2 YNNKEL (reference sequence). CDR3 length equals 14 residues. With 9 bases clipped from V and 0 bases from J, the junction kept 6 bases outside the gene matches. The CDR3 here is CASRRGGSTDTQYF. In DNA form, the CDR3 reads TGTGCCAGTCGGCGGGGAGGGAGCACAGATACGCAGTATTTT.

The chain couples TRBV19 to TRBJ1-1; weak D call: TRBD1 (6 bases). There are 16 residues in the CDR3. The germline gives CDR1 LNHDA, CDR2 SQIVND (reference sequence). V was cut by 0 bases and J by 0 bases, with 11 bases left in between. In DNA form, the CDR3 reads TGTGCCAGTAGTATAGATGGGGGCACCTTGAACACTGAAGCTTTCTTT. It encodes CASSIDGGTLNTEAFF.

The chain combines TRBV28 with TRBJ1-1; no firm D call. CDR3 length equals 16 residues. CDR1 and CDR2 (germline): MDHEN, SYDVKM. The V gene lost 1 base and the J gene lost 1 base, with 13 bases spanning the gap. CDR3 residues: CASSLYSGGRNTEAFF. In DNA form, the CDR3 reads TGTGCCAGCAGTTTATATTCTGGAGGCCGGAACACTGAAGCTTTCTTT.

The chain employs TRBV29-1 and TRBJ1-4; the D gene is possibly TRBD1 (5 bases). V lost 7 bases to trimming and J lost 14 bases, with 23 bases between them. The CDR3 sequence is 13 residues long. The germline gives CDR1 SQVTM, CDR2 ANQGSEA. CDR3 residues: CSARYYSRDELFF. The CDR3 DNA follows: TGCAGCGCTCGGTACTATTCCAGGGATGAGCTGTTTTTT.

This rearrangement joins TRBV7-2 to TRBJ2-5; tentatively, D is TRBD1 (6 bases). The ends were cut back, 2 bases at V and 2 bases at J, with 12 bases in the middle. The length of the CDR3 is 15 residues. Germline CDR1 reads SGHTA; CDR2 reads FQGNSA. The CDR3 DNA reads TGTGCCAGCAGCTTAAGCTCAGGGGCACAAGAGACCCAGTACTTC. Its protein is CASSLSSGAQETQYF.

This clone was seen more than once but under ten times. CDR3 DNA: TGTGCCAGCAGCGAGGTCTCTAATTCGGCCTACGAGCAGTACTTC. It yields the protein CASSEVSNSAYEQYF. This sequence joins TRBV7-2 and TRBJ2-7; D remains ambiguous. V was shortened by 5 bases and J by 2 bases, with 16 bases between the two germline ends. The CDR3 loop spans 15 amino acids. Germline V lookup: CDR1 SGHTA, CDR2 FQGNSA.

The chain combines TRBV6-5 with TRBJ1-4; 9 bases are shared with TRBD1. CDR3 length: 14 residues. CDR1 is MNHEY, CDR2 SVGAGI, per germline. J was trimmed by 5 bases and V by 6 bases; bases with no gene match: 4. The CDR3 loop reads CASRTGTGNEKLFF. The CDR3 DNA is TGTGCCAGCAGGACCGGGACAGGGAATGAAAAACTGTTTTTT.